This T cell receptor beta chain originates from a study of T cell responses to AZD1222 COVID-19 vaccine. Generated by immunoSEQ multiplex PCR, the TCRdb table keeps only in-frame clones and is missing some. The repertoire includes about 140,000 clones, 92% of them detected once, and 5% sits in the top ten. This clone is a singleton in its sample. Its antigen is not known. General study points: Once two AZD1222 doses were given, Spike-specific TCR breadth and depth went up. White British people made up most donors, females outnumbered males, and clonal diversity was possibly underestimated.

There are 14 residues in the CDR3. The germline gives CDR1 SGHRS, CDR2 YFSETQ. The germline V and J ends were trimmed by 0 bases and 5 bases, with 11 bases remaining between them. Here the sequenced sample was peripheral blood, taken on day 0 of AZD1222 vaccination. This sequence was found in an adult in good health. V is TRBV5-1 and J is TRBJ1-1; D remains ambiguous. The CDR3 nucleotides read TGCGCCAGCAGCTTGGGGTGGTCGGATACTGAAGCTTTCTTT. Amino acids: CASSLGWSDTEAFF.